Below, 32 T cell receptor beta chains from the same sample are listed, as sequenced in a study of shared clonotypes between healthy human individuals. Using immunoSEQ multiplex PCR, the repertoire was profiled, and TCRdb retains in-frame clones only, with some absent. The repertoire consists of millions of clones, with under 95% occurring once and the leading ten covering 1.5% to 2%. Positive CCR7 selection of CD45RO-negative cells yielded the naive CD8 cells, and terminally differentiated effector memory CD45RA+ cells were excluded. The sequencing input was naive CD8+ T cells from PBMCs. Source of these receptors: a man aged 18 to 30 in good health. Some clones in this sample may be carry-over from other donors' samples.

This clone has more than one count but fewer than ten. Compared with germline, one end of the junction differs, possibly owing to a read error. The V call is TRBV30, the J call TRBJ1-3; unclear D gene. This CDR3 has 13 amino acids. Germline CDR1 and CDR2: GTSNPN and SVGIG (reference sequence). The CDR3 DNA reads TGTGCCTCGAGTCCCCAATCTGGAAACACCATATATTTT. Encoded protein: CASSPQSGNTIYF.

V is TRBV2 and J is TRBJ1-1; 12 bases are shared with TRBD1. Germline CDR1 SNHLY, CDR2 FYNNEI. This CDR3 is 18 amino acids long. The ends lost 6 bases at V and 3 bases at J; junction bases unmatched: 14. The CDR3 DNA is TGTGCCAGCAGAAGTTTTCCGGGACAGGGGGCGTGGGACACTGAAGCTTTCTTT. Translation gives CASRSFPGQGAWDTEAFF.

The table lists this clone with a count of one. V and J are TRBV7-6 and TRBJ2-1, with 10 bases identical to TRBD2. The CDR3 sequence is 20 residues long. Per germline, CDR1 SGHVS and CDR2 FNYEAQ. J was trimmed by 5 bases and V by 2 bases; bases with no gene match: 18. CDR3 region: CASSLPRGAGGPGQNNEQFF. The CDR3 coding sequence is TGTGCCAGCAGCTTACCTCGAGGAGCGGGAGGGCCGGGTCAAAACAATGAGCAGTTCTTC.

In the case of this clone: The identical CDR3 is also encoded by other nucleotide sequences in the sample. CDR3 residues: CASSFSTQETQYF. DNA for the CDR3: TGTGCCAGCAGCTTCTCTACCCAAGAGACCCAGTACTTC. The chain uses TRBV7-9 and TRBJ2-5; no reliable D call. Germline assignment: CDR1 SEHNR and CDR2 FQNEAQ (reference sequence). V was cut by 3 bases and J by 1 base, with 6 bases left in between. The CDR3 length is 13 residues. Full variable domain (outside the CDR3, taken from reference TRBV7-9 and TRBJ2-5): DTGVSQNPRHKITKRGQNVTFRCDPISEHNRLYWYRQTLGQGPEFLTYFQNEAQLEKSRLLSDRFSAERPKGSFSTLEIQRTEQGDSAMYLCASSFSTQETQYFGPGTRLLVL.

The chain carries TRBV5-3 and TRBJ2-7; D remains ambiguous. TRBV5-3 is annotated as an ORF whose role is uncertain. CDR3 length: 14 amino acids. Trimming shortened V by 4 bases and J by 2 bases, and 13 bases separated the two germline ends. The CDR3 loop is CARSLHAPTYEQYF. CDR3 DNA sequence: TGTGCCAGAAGCCTGCACGCCCCCACCTACGAGCAGTACTTC.

V and J are TRBV5-4 and TRBJ1-2, with no clear D. V lost 1 base to trimming and J lost 8 bases, with 9 bases between them. CDR1 SGHNT and CDR2 YYREEE come from the germline V gene (reference sequence). The CDR3 loop spans 12 amino acids. In DNA, the CDR3 is TGTGCCAGCAGCTTGATAGGGTTCGGCTACACCTTC. It codes for CASSLIGFGYTF.

The chain uses TRBV27 and TRBJ2-7, with D perhaps TRBD1 or TRBD2 (6 bases each). Germline loops: CDR1 MNHEY, CDR2 SMNVEV (reference sequence). The CDR3 length is 14 residues. Trimming stripped 6 bases from V and 3 bases from J, with 15 bases between. The CDR3 nucleotides are TGTGCCAGCAGACTAGGGGGGAAGTACTACGAGCAGTACTTC. It translates to CASRLGGKYYEQYF.

In its sample, this clone was seen once. J is TRBJ1-1 and V is TRBV5-6; D is undetermined. V was shortened by 2 bases and J by 0 bases, with 14 bases between the two germline ends. From germline, CDR1 is SGHDT and CDR2 YYEEEE. The CDR3 runs 16 residues. The CDR3 DNA is TGTGCCAGCAGCTTTAGACGGCCGTTCGTGAACACTGAAGCTTTCTTT. It codes for CASSFRRPFVNTEAFF.

The chain employs TRBV19 and TRBJ2-1; 11 nucleotides line up with TRBD2. CDR3 length: 14 amino acids. V shed 7 bases and J 5 bases; nucleotides not matched to a gene: 4. Germline assignment: CDR1 LNHDA and CDR2 SQIVND (reference sequence). The CDR3 loop is CASTASGRNNEQFF. As DNA, the CDR3 is TGTGCCAGTACGGCTAGCGGGAGGAACAATGAGCAGTTCTTC.

Regarding this clone: Other DNA sequences within the sample encode an identical CDR3. V and J are TRBV5-6 and TRBJ2-2, with 7 bases aligning to TRBD1. This CDR3 is 15 amino acids long. CDR1 and CDR2 from the germline V gene are SGHDT and YYEEEE. J lost 1 base, V lost 4 bases, and 4 bases had no gene match. CDR3 coding DNA: TGTGCCAGCAGCCCGGGGACAGTGAACACCGGGGAGCTGTTTTTT. This translates into CASSPGTVNTGELFF.

Note on this clone: This sample also contains other DNA sequences that code for the same CDR3. The chain recombines TRBV27 with TRBJ2-7; 9 nucleotides agree with TRBD2. Trimming removed 6 bases from V and 3 bases from J; junction bases left unmatched: 6. The germline CDR1 and CDR2 sequences are MNHEY and SMNVEV (reference sequence). This CDR3 is built from 14 residues. CDR3 in amino acids: CASSFSGSVYEQYF. DNA of the CDR3: TGTGCCAGCAGCTTTAGCGGGAGCGTCTACGAGCAGTACTTC.

V is TRBV14 and J is TRBJ2-7, with D tentatively TRBD2 (5 bases). Germline assignment: CDR1 SGHDN and CDR2 FVKESK. V gave up 0 bases and J gave up 0 bases, with 15 bases separating them. CDR3 size: 17 residues. CDR3 protein: CASSQEERAEYSYEQYF. CDR3 nucleotides: TGTGCCAGCAGCCAAGAAGAAAGAGCGGAGTACTCCTACGAGCAGTACTTC.

V is TRBV11-2 and J is TRBJ2-1, with D perhaps being TRBD1 or TRBD2 (5 bases each). Germline lookup yields CDR1 SGHAT and CDR2 FQNNGV. V was trimmed by 1 base and J by 5 bases, leaving 18 bases between them. The CDR3 consists of 17 residues. CDR3 amino acids: CASSLARRGYLNNEQFF. CDR3 sequence (DNA): TGTGCCAGCAGCTTAGCCCGACGGGGCTATCTAAACAATGAGCAGTTCTTC.

The chain uses TRBV7-3 and TRBJ2-2; D perhaps matches TRBD1 (5 bases). V was trimmed by 1 base and J by 6 bases, leaving 15 bases between them. CDR1 and CDR2 from the germline V gene are SGHTA and FQGTGA. CDR3 length equals 16 residues. The CDR3 region is CASSLSPGWGAGELFF. The CDR3, as DNA: TGTGCCAGCAGCTTAAGTCCAGGGTGGGGCGCCGGGGAGCTGTTTTTT.

As to this clone: Other DNA sequences in this specimen translate into the identical CDR3. The CDR3, as DNA: TGTGCCAGCAGTTTATCGGCCAGTCCAGATACGCAGTATTTT. Its protein is CASSLSASPDTQYF. The rearrangement joins TRBV27 to TRBJ2-3; D not certain. This CDR3 has 14 residues. In germline, CDR1 is MNHEY, CDR2 SMNVEV (reference sequence). Trimming left V 0 bases short and J 4 bases short, with 8 bases between.

V usage is TRBV13 and J usage is TRBJ1-1; D gene uncertain. This CDR3 has 13 residues. V lost 4 bases and J lost 7, with 13 bases in between. Germline CDR1 reads PRHDT; CDR2 reads FYEKMQ (reference sequence). In DNA, the CDR3 is TGTGCCAGCAGCTCCGGTGGAGGATATGAAGCTTTCTTT. This translates into CASSSGGGYEAFF.

The chain uses TRBV9 and TRBJ1-1, with D possibly matching TRBD1 (5 bases). The germline V gene encodes CDR1 SGDLS and CDR2 YYNGEE. Between the trimmed V and J ends, which lost 0 bases and 1 base, there was a span of 10 bases. There are 15 residues in the CDR3. The CDR3 spells CASSVVSRANTEAFF. CDR3 DNA sequence: TGTGCCAGCAGCGTAGTTAGCAGGGCGAACACTGAAGCTTTCTTT.

This chain joins TRBV5-6 and TRBJ2-4; D not resolved. V was shortened by 2 bases and J by 0 bases, with 6 bases between the two germline ends. The germline V gene encodes CDR1 SGHDT and CDR2 YYEEEE. This CDR3 is built from 14 residues. The CDR3 reads CASSLGLAKNIQYF. The CDR3 DNA reads as TGTGCCAGCAGCTTAGGGTTAGCCAAAAACATTCAGTACTTC.

The rearrangement uses TRBV19 and TRBJ1-2; D remains ambiguous. Germline CDR1 reads LNHDA; CDR2 reads SQIVND (reference sequence). This CDR3 spans 13 amino acids. Trimming took off 1 base at V and 5 bases at J, with 8 bases between the two ends. The CDR3 sequence: CASSIGPAYGYTF. Here the CDR3 DNA reads TGTGCCAGTAGTATAGGACCAGCTTATGGCTACACCTTC.

J is TRBJ1-2 and V is TRBV5-4; D remains ambiguous. The V and J ends lost 1 base and 9 bases respectively, with 10 bases between them. This CDR3 contains 12 residues. CDR1 and CDR2 (germline): SGHNT, YYREEE (reference sequence). The CDR3 loop reads CASSLKFTSYTF. The DNA of the CDR3 is TGTGCCAGCAGCTTGAAGTTTACCAGCTACACCTTC.

The chain joins TRBV5-1 to TRBJ2-4; 13 positions match TRBD2. J lost 6 bases, V lost 0 bases, and 0 bases had no gene match. The CDR3 spans 15 residues. Germline V gives CDR1 SGHRS, CDR2 YFSETQ. CDR3 sequence (DNA): TGCGCCAGCAGCTTGGGGACTAGCGGGAGAAACATTCAGTACTTC. Its translation is CASSLGTSGRNIQYF.

This chain links TRBV27 with TRBJ2-1; D possibly corresponds to TRBD2 (6 bases). CDR1 is MNHEY, CDR2 SMNVEV, per germline (reference sequence). V shed 5 bases and J shed 0 bases, with 17 bases lying between them. The CDR3 totals 17 residues. Written as DNA, the CDR3 is TGTGCCAGCAGTCCCCATCTAGCGTTAAGCTCCTACAATGAGCAGTTCTTC. Protein: CASSPHLALSSYNEQFF.

This clone was detected only once. This chain uses TRBV6-1 with TRBJ2-1; D unresolved. This CDR3 spans 16 amino acids. V was pared by 4 bases and J by 0 bases, with 13 bases between. Germline CDR1 and CDR2: MNHNS and SASEGT. The CDR3 bases are TGTGCCAGCAGTGCCCTTGTGGGCCACTCCTACAATGAGCAGTTCTTC. Protein product: CASSALVGHSYNEQFF.

This clone showed up just once. The sample contains more than one DNA sequence encoding this CDR3. The chain couples TRBV9 to TRBJ2-7; 8 bases align to TRBD1. V dropped 0 bases and J dropped 0; count of bases not matched to a gene: 2. The V gene's germline CDR1 is SGDLS and CDR2 YYNGEE. The CDR3 covers 15 residues. This chain's CDR3 is CASSVAGTGSYEQYF. In DNA form, the CDR3 reads TGTGCCAGCAGCGTAGCCGGGACAGGCTCCTACGAGCAGTACTTC. The full variable domain, with the rest looked up from reference TRBV9 and TRBJ2-7, is DSGVTQTPKHLITATGQRVTLRCSPRSGDLSVYWYQQSLDQGLQFLIQYYNGEERAKGNILERFSAQQFPDLHSELNLSSLELGDSALYFCASSVAGTGSYEQYFGPGTRLTVT.

This chain uses TRBV6-6 with TRBJ1-2; D not resolved. Germline lookup yields CDR1 MNHNY and CDR2 SVGAGI (reference sequence). The CDR3 is 16 residues long. Trimming stripped 5 bases from V and 6 bases from J, with 22 bases between. DNA for the CDR3: TGTGCCAGCAGTGTACCCGGGATCCGCACCGAGGATGGCTACACCTTC. Translation: CASSVPGIRTEDGYTF.

This clone was counted once. V usage is TRBV13 and J usage is TRBJ2-1; 12 bases align to TRBD1. Germline-derived CDR1 and CDR2 are PRHDT and FYEKMQ (reference sequence). V trimming: 2 bases; J trimming: 8 bases; junction bases outside the gene matches: 7. CDR3 length: 16 residues. CDR3 residues: CASSLWGQGAGDEQFF. The CDR3 DNA sequence: TGTGCCAGCAGCTTATGGGGACAGGGGGCAGGGGATGAGCAGTTCTTC.

The rearrangement links TRBV7-3 to TRBJ2-2; 8 bases map to TRBD1. V gave up 2 bases and J gave up 6 bases; unmatched junction bases: 14. This CDR3 is built from 18 residues. From germline, CDR1 is SGHTA and CDR2 FQGTGA. The CDR3, as DNA: TGTGCCAGCAGCTTAGAAGAGGCAGGGGGCGCCGGTTCCGGGGAGCTGTTTTTT. Its protein product is CASSLEEAGGAGSGELFF.

For the CDR3, the DNA is TGTGCCAGCAGTCCCCAAAGAGATTACGAGCAGTACTTC. Its translation: CASSPQRDYEQYF. This chain joins TRBV27 and TRBJ2-7, with D hard to call. V shed 5 bases and J shed 4 bases, with 12 bases lying between them. Germline assignment: CDR1 MNHEY and CDR2 SMNVEV (reference sequence). This CDR3 has 13 amino acids.

The chain links TRBV2 to TRBJ1-1, with 10 positions matching TRBD1. Per the germline V gene, CDR1 is SNHLY and CDR2 is FYNNEI. J gave up 4 bases and V 11 bases, and 7 bases lay outside the gene matches. The CDR3 contains 13 residues. Here the CDR3 reads CASTGQGITEAFF. The CDR3 nucleotides read TGTGCCTCGACGGGACAGGGGATCACTGAAGCTTTCTTT.

This chain connects TRBV7-2 to TRBJ2-2; 10 positions match TRBD1. J was trimmed by 4 bases and V by 3 bases; bases with no gene match: 11. This CDR3 comprises 18 residues. Looked up from germline, CDR1 is SGHTA and CDR2 is FQGNSA. The CDR3 is CASSFSRDRGIRTGELFF. In DNA form, the CDR3 reads TGTGCCAGCAGCTTCTCCCGGGACAGGGGAATTCGCACCGGGGAGCTGTTTTTT.

The chain combines TRBV5-1 with TRBJ2-3; tentatively, D is TRBD1 or TRBD2 (7 bases each). V was cut by 2 bases and J by 0 bases, with 13 bases left in between. The CDR3 totals 16 residues. Germline V gene lookup returns CDR1 SGHRS and CDR2 YFSETQ. As DNA, the CDR3 is TGCGCCAGCAGCTTCAACAGGGGAGGGAGCACAGATACGCAGTATTTT. Translated, it gives CASSFNRGGSTDTQYF.

In its sample, this clone was seen a few times. CDR3 protein: CASKIQGSGTEAFF. CDR3 coding DNA: TGTGCCAGCAAGATACAGGGGTCGGGCACTGAAGCTTTCTTT. This chain connects TRBV28 to TRBJ1-1; 7 bases map to TRBD1. Germline V CDR1 and CDR2: MDHEN, SYDVKM. The CDR3 length is 14 residues. V shed 7 bases, J shed 4 bases, and the junction held 9 bases outside the gene matches.